The 29 T cell receptor beta chains below were found in one sample sequenced in a study of blood T cell repertoires in COVID-19 (dated by TCRdb to the early 2020s). Receptor amplification or capture employed the immunoSEQ multiplex PCR assay. What TCRdb holds here is the immuneACCESS table cut down to in-frame rearrangements. Part of the clones is not present; checked against another copy, under half of the missing clones reflect an unresolved V gene, and the others are unexplained. This sample comprises roughly 32,000 clones, around 90% of them detected only once. Roughly a fifth of the sample is in the top ten clones. The sequenced material came from peripheral blood. All receptors come from a man at least 80 years old with acute or convalescent COVID-19.

Only a few counts were recorded for this clone. The chain joins TRBV29-1 to TRBJ2-7; D call uncertain. Germline V gives CDR1 SQVTM, CDR2 ANQGSEA. The CDR3 totals 10 residues. V was trimmed by 4 bases and J by 3 bases, leaving 4 bases between them. CDR3 in amino acids: CSVVVYEQYF. The DNA for the CDR3 is TGCAGCGTTGTAGTCTACGAGCAGTACTTC.

The gene calls are TRBV12-3 or TRBV12-4 and TRBJ1-2; 7 bases agree with TRBD1. The CDR3 loop spans 13 amino acids. V gave up 4 bases and J gave up 2 bases; unmatched junction bases: 1. CDR3 DNA sequence: TGTGCCAGCAGTTCGACAGGGAACTATGGCTACACCTTC. Translating it yields CASSSTGNYGYTF.

CDR3 residues: CAWSVWAADGYTF. In DNA, the CDR3 is TGTGCCTGGAGTGTATGGGCAGCTGATGGCTACACCTTC. This sequence joins TRBV30 and TRBJ1-2, with unresolved D. The germline V gene has CDR1 GTSNPN and CDR2 SVGIG (reference sequence). Deletions cut 0 bases from V and 6 bases from J, with 11 bases between. The CDR3 covers 13 residues.

This rearrangement joins TRBV18 to TRBJ1-2; no reliable D call. V lost 3 bases and J 7 bases, leaving 9 bases between the germline ends. CDR3 length: 12 amino acids. Germline loops: CDR1 KGHSH, CDR2 LQKENI. CDR3 sequence reads: CASSPTRGGYTF. CDR3 sequence (DNA): TGTGCCAGCTCACCGACGAGAGGTGGCTACACCTTC.

The chain recombines TRBV6-1 with TRBJ1-5; TRBD1 matches at 9 bases. The germline CDR1 and CDR2 sequences are MNHNS and SASEGT. V shed 4 bases and J 1 base; nucleotides not matched to a gene: 5. This CDR3 is 16 amino acids long. This chain's CDR3 is CASSGPGTGSNQPQHF. CDR3 coding DNA: TGTGCCAGCAGTGGTCCCGGGACAGGGAGCAATCAGCCCCAGCATTTT.

J is TRBJ2-5 and V is TRBV11-2, with D perhaps matching TRBD2 (6 bases). Trimming removed 5 bases from V and 0 bases from J, with 7 bases in between. Germline-derived CDR1 and CDR2 are SGHAT and FQNNGV. This CDR3 comprises 13 residues. The CDR3 nucleotides are TGTGCCAGCAGCCGGGGGAACCAAGAGACCCAGTACTTC. Its protein product is CASSRGNQETQYF.

The table lists this clone with a few counts. The chain recombines TRBV5-1 with TRBJ1-1, with D maybe TRBD1 (6 bases). CDR3 length equals 15 residues. The V end lost 5 bases, the J end lost 9 bases, and 23 bases lay between the germline ends. Germline loops: CDR1 SGHRS, CDR2 YFSETQ. CDR3 in DNA: TGCGCCAGCAGTAAGTCAGGGGACCCGACGGGTAAAGCTTTCTTT. Translated: CASSKSGDPTGKAFF.

The chain has TRBV19 and TRBJ2-3, with 7 positions matching TRBD1. Germline values: CDR1 LNHDA, CDR2 SQIVND (reference sequence). Trimming removed 1 base from V and 0 bases from J; junction bases left unmatched: 1. The CDR3 length is 15 residues. CDR3 region: CASSIGQGSTDTQYF. CDR3 nucleotide sequence: TGTGCCAGTAGTATAGGACAGGGCAGCACAGATACGCAGTATTTT.

This clone was picked up a small number of times. J is TRBJ2-7 and V is TRBV27, with a possible D match to TRBD1 (6 bases). Trimming took 7 bases from V and 6 from J, leaving 19 bases between them. This CDR3 is 14 amino acids long. CDR1 is MNHEY, CDR2 SMNVEV, per germline (reference sequence). The CDR3 reads CASTRTDSFGEQYF. In DNA, the CDR3 is TGTGCCAGCACACGGACAGACAGCTTCGGCGAGCAGTACTTC.

The chain couples TRBV5-4 to TRBJ2-1; no clear D. Germline V gene lookup returns CDR1 SGHNT and CDR2 YYREEE (reference sequence). Trimming stripped 6 bases from V and 6 bases from J, with 16 bases between. This CDR3 is 14 amino acids long. The DNA of the CDR3 is TGTGCCAGCACCCGCCCCCCACCGAGCAATGAGCAGTTCTTC. This encodes CASTRPPPSNEQFF.

V is TRBV10-3 and J is TRBJ1-1; 12 positions match TRBD1. The J segment lost 4 bases and the V segment lost 7 bases, leaving 13 bases of the junction unmatched. The CDR3 is 17 amino acids. Germline-derived CDR1 and CDR2 are ENHRY and SYGVKD. The CDR3 spells CAIKAGTGGFLATEAFF. CDR3 DNA sequence: TGTGCCATCAAGGCCGGGACAGGGGGCTTCCTGGCCACTGAAGCTTTCTTT.

This chain links TRBV7-9 with TRBJ2-7, with 7 bases aligning to TRBD1. This CDR3 has 14 amino acids. The V segment lost 5 bases and the J segment 0 bases; nucleotides outside the gene matches: 4. Germline CDR1 SEHNR, CDR2 FQNEAQ (reference sequence). The chain's CDR3 is CASSLGQYSYEQYF. DNA of the CDR3: TGTGCCAGCAGCCTGGGACAGTACTCCTACGAGCAGTACTTC.

J is TRBJ2-3 and V is TRBV10-3, with 11 bases fitting TRBD2. The CDR3 loop spans 14 amino acids. CDR1 is ENHRY and CDR2 is SYGVKD in the germline V gene. V shed 8 bases, J shed 2 bases, and the junction held 3 bases outside the gene matches. The CDR3 protein is CAISSGGFTDTQYF. The CDR3 DNA reads TGTGCCATCTCTAGCGGGGGGTTCACAGATACGCAGTATTTT.

This clone was detected only a few times. CDR3 nucleotides: TGTGCCAGCAGAATGGGTTCGACGGGTGAAGCTTTCTTT. Translation: CASRMGSTGEAFF. The rearrangement joins TRBV2 to TRBJ1-1; the D is unclear. Germline CDR1 reads SNHLY; CDR2 reads FYNNEI. CDR3 length equals 13 residues. V was cut by 6 bases and J by 7 bases, with 15 bases left in between. Combining the CDR3 with reference TRBV2 and TRBJ1-1 gives the whole variable domain EPEVTQTPSHQVTQMGQEVILRCVPISNHLYFYWYRQILGQKVEFLVSFYNNEISEKSEIFDDQFSVERPDGSNFTLKIRSTKLEDSAMYFCASRMGSTGEAFFGQGTRLTVV.

The chain employs TRBV7-9 and TRBJ1-4; tentative D call: TRBD1 (5 bases). V lost 1 base and J lost 7, with 13 bases in between. This CDR3 region has 15 residues. Germline loops: CDR1 SEHNR, CDR2 FQNEAQ (reference sequence). The CDR3: CASSLEGRVGEKLFF. CDR3 sequence (DNA): TGTGCCAGCAGCTTAGAGGGGAGGGTAGGTGAAAAACTGTTTTTT.

The V gene is TRBV19, the J gene TRBJ1-5, with D tentatively TRBD1 (5 bases). The CDR3 is made up of 14 amino acids. Germline V lookup: CDR1 LNHDA, CDR2 SQIVND (reference sequence). With 6 bases removed from V and 4 bases from J, the gap between germline ends came to 13 bases. CDR3 nucleotides: TGTGCCAGTAGCCCGGGCGGGGGAAATCAGCCCCAGCATTTT. This codes for CASSPGGGNQPQHF. Filled out from reference TRBV19 and TRBJ1-5, the complete variable domain reads DGGITQSPKYLFRKEGQNVTLSCEQNLNHDAMYWYRQDPGQGLRLIYYSQIVNDFQKGDIAEGYSVSREKKESFPLTVTSAQKNPTAFYLCASSPGGGNQPQHFGDGTRLSIL.

The rearrangement joins TRBV5-5 to TRBJ2-5; D is possibly TRBD2 (5 bases). Deletions cut 4 bases from V and 0 bases from J, with 7 bases between. Germline CDR1 reads SGHKS; CDR2 reads YYEKEE (reference sequence). This CDR3 comprises 13 residues. For the CDR3, the DNA is TGTGCCAGCAGCCGGGAACACCAAGAGACCCAGTACTTC. Protein product: CASSREHQETQYF.

A single count supports this clone. V usage is TRBV7-9 and J usage is TRBJ2-3; D unclear. Germline lookup yields CDR1 SEHNR and CDR2 FQNEAQ (reference sequence). V shed 8 bases and J shed 2 bases, with 17 bases lying between them. The CDR3 spans 15 residues. CDR3 sequence: CASGPLALYTDTQYF. In nucleotides, the CDR3 is TGTGCCAGCGGTCCCCTGGCTTTATACACAGATACGCAGTATTTT.

V is TRBV5-1 and J is TRBJ1-2, with 8 nucleotides matching TRBD1. CDR3 length: 14 amino acids. Germline CDR1 reads SGHRS; CDR2 reads YFSETQ. V trimming: 2 bases; J trimming: 7 bases; junction bases outside the gene matches: 7. CDR3 region: CASSLMTGDGGYTF. Here the CDR3 DNA reads TGCGCCAGCAGCTTAATGACAGGGGATGGTGGCTACACCTTC.

The V call is TRBV3-1 (or the pseudogene TRBV3-2), the J call TRBJ2-2; maybe TRBD2 (6 bases). Trimming took 4 bases from V and 3 from J, leaving 9 bases between them. Germline V lookup: CDR1 LGHDT, CDR2 YNNKEL (reference sequence). CDR3 length equals 14 residues. CDR3 residues: CASSRDLHTGELFF. In DNA, the CDR3 is TGTGCCAGCAGCCGGGACTTACACACCGGGGAGCTGTTTTTT.

The chain is built from TRBV5-1 and TRBJ2-2; 7 nucleotides line up with TRBD2. After removal of 4 bases from V and 0 bases from J, the junction contained 3 bases not matched to a gene. This CDR3 is built from 15 residues. Looked up from germline, CDR1 is SGHRS and CDR2 is YFSETQ. The CDR3 DNA sequence: TGCGCCAGCAGCCCTAGCGGCCCGAACACCGGGGAGCTGTTTTTT. This sequence encodes CASSPSGPNTGELFF.

The V call is TRBV11-2, the J call TRBJ2-2, with TRBD2 identical over 7 bases. V dropped 5 bases and J dropped 7; count of bases not matched to a gene: 4. Germline V gene sequence: CDR1 SGHAT, CDR2 FQNNGV. The CDR3 has 13 amino acids. The CDR3 protein is CASSRGGDGELFF. CDR3 DNA: TGTGCCAGCAGCCGCGGGGGAGACGGGGAGCTGTTTTTT.

The CDR3 coding sequence is TGCAGCGTTGTGGGGACAGTGGACTACACCTTC. Its protein is CSVVGTVDYTF. This sequence joins TRBV29-1 and TRBJ1-2; TRBD1 matches at 7 bases. Germline CDR1 SQVTM, CDR2 ANQGSEA. The CDR3 has 11 residues. Losses at the gene ends were 4 bases for V and 10 bases for J; bases not matched to a gene: 6. The whole variable domain, remainder taken from reference TRBV29-1 and TRBJ1-2, is SAVISQKPSRDICQRGTSLTIQCQVDSQVTMMFWYRQQPGQSLTLIATANQGSEATYESGFVIDKFPISRPNLTFSTLTVSNMSPEDSSIYLCSVVGTVDYTFGSGTRLTVV.

This chain links TRBV30 with TRBJ1-5; 10 nucleotides align to TRBD1. The CDR3 is made up of 13 amino acids. J gave up 11 bases and V 5 bases, and 9 bases lay outside the gene matches. Germline CDR1 is GTSNPN and CDR2 is SVGIG (reference sequence). CDR3 protein: CAWGTGAGLTQHF. DNA of the CDR3: TGTGCCTGGGGGACAGGGGCTGGTTTGACCCAGCATTTT.

In DNA form, the CDR3 reads TGTGCCAGCAGCCTCTGGGGGGGGGCAGCCGGGGAGCTGTTTTTT. Its translation is CASSLWGGAAGELFF. This sequence joins TRBV4-2 and TRBJ2-2, with TRBD2 as a possible D gene (7 bases). Germline V gene lookup returns CDR1 LGHNA and CDR2 YNFKEQ. The CDR3 contains 15 residues. The V gene lost 4 bases and the J gene lost 6 bases, with 15 bases spanning the gap.

J is TRBJ2-5 and V is TRBV6-1, with 8 bases matching TRBD1. V shed 1 base and J 5 bases; nucleotides not matched to a gene: 6. The CDR3 runs 15 residues. Germline loops: CDR1 MNHNS, CDR2 SASEGT. The CDR3 bases are TGTGCCAGCAGTGAAGGGACAGGGACAAGGGAGACCCAGTACTTC. Translation: CASSEGTGTRETQYF.

The chain combines TRBV7-9 with TRBJ2-7; the match to TRBD1 covers 7 bases. Looked up from germline, CDR1 is SEHNR and CDR2 is FQNEAQ (reference sequence). The CDR3 covers 16 residues. J was trimmed by 2 bases and V by 0 bases; bases with no gene match: 7. The DNA of the CDR3 is TGTGCCAGCAGCTTAGCCACGACAGGGTTAACCTACGAGCAGTACTTC. The encoded protein is CASSLATTGLTYEQYF.

This clone appeared once. This chain connects TRBV27 to TRBJ1-5; no reliable D call. The germline V gene encodes CDR1 MNHEY and CDR2 SMNVEV (reference sequence). V was trimmed by 6 bases and J by 1 base, leaving 10 bases between them. CDR3 size: 14 residues. In nucleotides, the CDR3 is TGTGCCAGCAGACCCGGACTGAGCAATCAGCCCCAGCATTTT. Protein: CASRPGLSNQPQHF.

The genes are TRBV10-2 and TRBJ1-3, with TRBD1 identical over 8 bases. This CDR3 has 14 amino acids. In germline, CDR1 is WSHSY, CDR2 SAAADI. V lost 6 bases to trimming and J lost 2 bases; unmatched junction nucleotides: 3. This CDR3 is CASRTGEAGNTIYF. The CDR3 DNA reads as TGCGCCAGCAGGACAGGGGAGGCTGGAAACACCATATATTTT.